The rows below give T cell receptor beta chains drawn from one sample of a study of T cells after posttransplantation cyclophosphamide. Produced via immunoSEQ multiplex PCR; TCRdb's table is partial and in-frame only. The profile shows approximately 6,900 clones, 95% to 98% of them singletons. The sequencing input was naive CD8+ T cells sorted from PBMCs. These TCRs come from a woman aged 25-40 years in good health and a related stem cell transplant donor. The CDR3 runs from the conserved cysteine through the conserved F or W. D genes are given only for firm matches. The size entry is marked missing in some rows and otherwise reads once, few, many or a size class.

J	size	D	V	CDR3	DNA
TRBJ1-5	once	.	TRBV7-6	CASSLGGFNQPQHF	TGTGCCAGCAGCTTAGGAGGGTTCAATCAGCCCCAGCATTTT
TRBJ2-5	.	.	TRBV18	CASSPPTGQETQYF	TGTGCCAGCTCACCACCGACAGGACAAGAGACCCAGTACTTC
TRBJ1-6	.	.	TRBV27	CASSLEAGVNSPLHF	TGTGCCAGCAGTTTGGAGGCGGGAGTTAATTCCCCCCTCCACTTT
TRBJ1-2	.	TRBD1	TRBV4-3	CASSQDPWTGAYGYTF	TGCGCCAGCAGCCAAGACCCGTGGACAGGGGCCTATGGCTACACCTTC
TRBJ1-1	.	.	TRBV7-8	CASSLGTDLMNTEAFF	TGTGCCAGCAGCTTAGGGACAGACCTCATGAACACTGAAGCTTTCTTT
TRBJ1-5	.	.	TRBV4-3	CASSQEVGASNQPQHF	TGCGCCAGCAGCCAAGAGGTGGGGGCGAGCAATCAGCCCCAGCATTTT
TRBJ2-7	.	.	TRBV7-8	CASSATYEQYF	TGTGCCAGCAGCGCTACGTACGAGCAGTACTTC
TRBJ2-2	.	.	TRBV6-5	CASSYEGTGELFF	TGTGCCAGCAGTTACGAGGGAACCGGGGAGCTGTTTTTT
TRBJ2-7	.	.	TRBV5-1	CASSFELTYEQYF	TGCGCCAGCAGCTTTGAGTTAACCTACGAGCAGTACTTC
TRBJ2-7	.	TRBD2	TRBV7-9	CASSSTSGALEQYF	TGTGCCAGCAGCTCCACTAGCGGCGCTCTCGAGCAGTACTTC
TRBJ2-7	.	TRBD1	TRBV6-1	CASSESARGQGGYEQYF	TGTGCCAGCAGTGAAAGTGCTAGGGGACAGGGGGGCTACGAGCAGTACTTC
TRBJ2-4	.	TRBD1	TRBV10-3	CAISKGDSIQYF	TGTGCCATCAGTAAGGGGGACAGCATTCAGTACTTC
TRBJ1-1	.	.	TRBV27	CASRRAGGLNTEAFF	TGTGCCAGCAGGCGGGCCGGTGGCCTGAACACTGAAGCTTTCTTT
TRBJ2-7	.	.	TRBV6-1	CASSASEQYF	TGTGCCAGCAGTGCCAGCGAGCAGTACTTC
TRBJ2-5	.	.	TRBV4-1	CASSQVPGDQETQYF	TGCGCCAGCAGCCAAGTTCCCGGGGACCAAGAGACCCAGTACTTC
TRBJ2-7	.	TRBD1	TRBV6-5	CASSSGTVLYEQYF	TGTGCCAGCAGTTCAGGGACAGTCCTCTACGAGCAGTACTTC
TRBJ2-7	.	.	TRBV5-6	CASSLRDSHEQYF	TGTGCCAGCAGCTTGAGGGACTCGCACGAGCAGTACTTC
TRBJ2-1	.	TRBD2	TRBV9	CASSVATSGASYNEQFF	TGTGCCAGCAGCGTAGCTACTAGCGGCGCCTCCTACAATGAGCAGTTCTTC
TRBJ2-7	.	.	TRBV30	CAWSAGSEQYF	TGTGCCTGGAGTGCAGGGTCCGAGCAGTACTTC
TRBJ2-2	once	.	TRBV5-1	CASSLFGNTGELFF	TGCGCCAGCAGCTTGTTTGGCAACACCGGGGAGCTGTTTTTT
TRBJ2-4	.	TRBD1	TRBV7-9	CASSLGDRGILAKNIQYF	TGTGCCAGCAGCTTGGGGGACAGGGGGATTCTAGCCAAAAACATTCAGTACTTC
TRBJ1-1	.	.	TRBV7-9	CASSLDRDFAFF	TGTGCCAGCAGCTTAGACAGGGATTTTGCTTTCTTT
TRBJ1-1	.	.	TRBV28	CASSLRGPNAEAFF	TGTGCCAGCAGTTTGCGGGGCCCCAACGCTGAAGCTTTCTTT
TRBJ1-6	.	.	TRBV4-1	CASSQGGGDNSPLHF	TGCGCCAGCAGCCAAGGGGGAGGGGATAATTCACCCCTCCACTTT